These 30 T cell receptor beta chains were sequenced from one sample in a study of T cell repertoires in cytomegalovirus infection. TCRdb itself ran the reads through MiXCR, one entry per CDR3 protein. This sample has 500,000 or so distinct CDR3 sequences; approximately 15% occur once, and the top ten carry under 30%. The sequenced sample was CD8+ T cells from PBMCs. The receptors were sampled from a human donor in good health (CMV status not recorded). Some clones in this sample may be carry-over from other donors' samples.

This clonotype has a count of ten or more. The CDR3 DNA follows: TGTGCCAGCAGTTACTCGTTACCCAGGAACACTGAAGCTTTCTTT. Its translation: CASSYSLPRNTEAFF. The chain employs TRBV6-5 and TRBJ1-1; no clear D gene. CDR1 is MNHEY and CDR2 is SVGAGI in the germline V gene. The CDR3 runs to 15 residues. V was clipped by 0 bases and J by 1 base, with 9 bases between them.

V and J are TRBV27 and TRBJ1-4; D might be TRBD1 (5 bases). CDR1 is MNHEY and CDR2 is SMNVEV in the germline V gene (reference sequence). The V end lost 3 bases, the J end lost 8 bases, and 16 bases lay between the germline ends. The CDR3 is 15 residues long. The CDR3 loop is CASSLVAGIREKLFF. As DNA, the CDR3 is TGTGCCAGCAGTTTGGTGGCAGGGATTCGAGAAAAACTGTTTTTT. Filled out from reference TRBV27 and TRBJ1-4, the complete variable domain reads EAQVTQNPRYLITVTGKKLTVTCSQNMNHEYMSWYRQDPGLGLRQIYYSMNVEVTDKGDVPEGYKVSRKEKRNFPLILESPSPNQTSLYFCASSLVAGIREKLFFGSGTQLSVL.

To note about this clonotype: Without the conserved terminal phenylalanine or tryptophan, this CDR3 likely stems from a read error. No DNA is shown, since the ends of the CDR3 on it are uncertain; the CDR3 is the one TCRdb lists. The V gene is TRBV24-1, the J gene TRBJ2-1. CDR1 is KGHDR and CDR2 is SFDVKD in the germline V gene. The CDR3 is 11 residues long, ends included. CDR3 sequence: CATRSYNEQLL.

This clonotype was counted between two and nine times. The rearrangement links TRBV30 to TRBJ2-3; a weak D match, TRBD2 (6 bases). CDR3 length: 14 amino acids. Trimming stripped 1 base from V and 1 base from J, with 9 bases between. Germline lookup yields CDR1 GTSNPN and CDR2 SVGIG (reference sequence). CDR3 in amino acids: CAWSAGSGTDTQYF. The CDR3 nucleotides are TGTGCCTGGAGTGCCGGGAGTGGCACAGATACGCAGTATTTT.

This clonotype was recorded a few times. The chain links TRBV11-3 to TRBJ2-1; no firm D call. Looked up from germline, CDR1 is SGHNT and CDR2 is YENEEA. The V end lost 2 bases, the J end lost 6 bases, and 14 bases lay between the germline ends. The CDR3 spans 15 residues. CDR3 protein: CASSLSPRGGNEQFF. The CDR3 DNA is TGTGCCAGCAGCTTATCGCCCCGAGGCGGCAATGAGCAGTTCTTC.

This clonotype was recorded many times. The gene calls are TRBV7-8 and TRBJ2-7; D is unclear. Per germline, CDR1 SGHVS and CDR2 FQNEAQ. V gave up 5 bases and J gave up 6 bases, with 11 bases separating them. The CDR3 is made up of 12 amino acids. CDR3 in DNA: TGTGCCAGCAGCCGACCCTCGGCCGAGCAGTACTTC. It is translated as CASSRPSAEQYF.

This rearrangement joins TRBV19 to TRBJ2-5, with 9 bases fitting TRBD2. This CDR3 is built from 13 residues. Germline V gene lookup returns CDR1 LNHDA and CDR2 SQIVND (reference sequence). J gave up 2 bases and V 9 bases, and 4 bases lay outside the gene matches. The CDR3 loop reads CASQSGGQETQYF. DNA of the CDR3: TGTGCCAGCCAGAGCGGGGGGCAAGAGACCCAGTACTTC.

This clonotype has at least ten counts. This chain links TRBV6-1 with TRBJ2-1; D remains ambiguous. Germline CDR1 MNHNS, CDR2 SASEGT. The CDR3 spans 13 residues. Trimming pared 0 bases from V and 8 bases from J, leaving 8 bases between. The CDR3 region is CASSEALTDEQFF. DNA for the CDR3: TGTGCCAGCAGTGAAGCCCTAACCGATGAGCAGTTCTTC.

The genes are TRBV2 and TRBJ1-5; unclear D gene. V was pared by 6 bases and J by 4 bases, with 10 bases between. Germline-derived CDR1 and CDR2 are SNHLY and FYNNEI. The CDR3 runs 13 residues. The CDR3 nucleotides read TGTGCCAGCAGGGGTAGGGAGAATCAGCCCCAGCATTTT. It encodes CASRGRENQPQHF.

This clonotype was seen repeatedly, ten times or more. The chain joins TRBV7-8 to TRBJ1-1; D may be TRBD1 (5 bases). The CDR3 has 13 amino acids. Trimming shortened V by 8 bases and J by 4 bases, and 14 bases separated the two germline ends. Germline V gene sequence: CDR1 SGHVS, CDR2 FQNEAQ. The CDR3 nucleotides read TGTGCCAGCGTGCAGGGAGGTGTCACTGAAGCTTTCTTT. This gives the protein CASVQGGVTEAFF.

This clonotype was counted a few times. The gene calls are TRBV14 and TRBJ1-1; D gene unclear. Germline CDR1 reads SGHDN; CDR2 reads FVKESK. The CDR3 runs 16 residues. Trimming removed 0 bases at V and 11 bases at J, with 22 bases between. CDR3 in amino acids: CASSQEPPASRDWAFF. In DNA, the CDR3 is TGTGCCAGCAGCCAAGAACCCCCGGCCTCTCGTGACTGGGCTTTCTTT.

V usage is TRBV7-3 and J usage is TRBJ1-1; D might be TRBD1 (6 bases). CDR3 length equals 14 residues. V dropped 5 bases and J dropped 4 bases, with 14 bases sitting between them. CDR1 is SGHTA, CDR2 FQGTGA, per germline. CDR3 amino acids: CASSPIGGGTEAFF. In DNA, the CDR3 is TGTGCCAGCAGCCCTATAGGGGGAGGCACTGAAGCTTTCTTT.

The rearrangement joins TRBV5-1 to TRBJ2-3, with D possibly matching TRBD2 (5 bases). This CDR3 is 13 amino acids long. Looked up from germline, CDR1 is SGHRS and CDR2 is YFSETQ. Trimming took off 2 bases at V and 2 bases at J, with 6 bases between the two ends. CDR3 region: CASSLRDTDTQYF. As DNA, the CDR3 is TGCGCCAGCAGCTTACGGGACACAGATACGCAGTATTTT.

This clonotype was detected only a few times. The chain's CDR3 is CAWRGLAGEGVAKNIQYF. In DNA, the CDR3 is TGTGCCTGGAGAGGACTAGCGGGAGAGGGGGTAGCCAAAAACATTCAGTACTTC. This chain links TRBV30 with TRBJ2-4; 13 bases line up with TRBD2. The germline CDR1 and CDR2 sequences are GTSNPN and SVGIG (reference sequence). V lost 3 bases, J lost 0 bases, and 8 bases stayed unmatched. The CDR3 covers 18 residues.

This clonotype occurred many times. The chain carries TRBV7-8 and TRBJ2-1; D not resolved. Trimming removed 0 bases at V and 3 bases at J, with 6 bases between. The CDR3 runs 14 residues. Germline assignment: CDR1 SGHVS and CDR2 FQNEAQ. The CDR3 protein is CASSLAAYYNEQFF. The CDR3 nucleotides are TGTGCCAGCAGCTTAGCAGCCTACTACAATGAGCAGTTCTTC.

The rearrangement joins TRBV28 to TRBJ1-2; D is undetermined. Trimming shortened V by 3 bases and J by 1 base, and 12 bases separated the two germline ends. CDR1 and CDR2 (germline): MDHEN, SYDVKM. The CDR3 has 15 residues. The DNA of the CDR3 is TGTGCCAGCAGTTTCCCCTACTCCCGTAACTATGGCTACACCTTC. Translating gives CASSFPYSRNYGYTF.

This clonotype has just a few counts. CDR3 residues: CASSLGEEGIQYF. In DNA, the CDR3 is TGTGCCAGCAGCTTAGGGGAGGAGGGCATTCAGTACTTC. The V and J genes are TRBV7-9 and TRBJ2-4; weak D call: TRBD2 (6 bases). V lost 1 base and J lost 9, with 10 bases in between. The germline CDR1 and CDR2 sequences are SEHNR and FQNEAQ (reference sequence). This CDR3 is built from 13 residues.

This clonotype was found many times. CDR3 amino acids: CASSTPGQGPYEQYF. CDR3 DNA sequence: TGTGCCAGTAGTACGCCGGGACAGGGCCCCTACGAGCAGTACTTC. This chain joins TRBV19 and TRBJ2-7, with TRBD1 matching 9 bases. The CDR3 covers 15 residues. From germline, CDR1 is LNHDA and CDR2 SQIVND (reference sequence). V was clipped by 4 bases and J by 2 bases; unmatched bases: 6.

The sample holds a few counts of this clonotype. The chain couples TRBV7-7 to TRBJ2-1; D might be TRBD2 (7 bases). CDR3 size: 14 residues. CDR1 and CDR2 from the germline V gene are SSHAT and FNYEAQ (reference sequence). The chain's CDR3 is CASSKRGGGNEQFF. Written as DNA, the CDR3 is TGTGCTAGCTCCAAAAGGGGGGGTGGCAATGAGCAGTTCTTC.

A note on this clonotype: One junction end does not reproduce the germline sequence, and a read error may be involved. The V gene is TRBV6-6, the J gene TRBJ2-5, with TRBD2 matching 7 bases. CDR3 length: 16 residues. The germline V gene encodes CDR1 MNHNY and CDR2 SVGAGI (reference sequence). The DNA for the CDR3 is TGTGCCTGCAGTTACTCCTATGAGCGGGGTAAAGAGACCCAGTACTTC. This encodes CACSYSYERGKETQYF.

As to this clonotype: Possible read error: a much larger clone is one base away. The rearrangement links TRBV27 to TRBJ2-5, with 8 positions matching TRBD1. CDR1 MNHEY and CDR2 SMNVEV come from the germline V gene (reference sequence). The CDR3 is 15 residues long. CDR3: CTSSLRDRLQETQYF. For the CDR3, the DNA is TGTACCAGCAGTCTACGGGACAGGCTCCAAGAGACCCAGTACTTC.

The chain joins TRBV10-3 to TRBJ2-7, with D unclear. The CDR3 runs 13 residues. The V and J ends lost 2 bases and 7 bases respectively, with 12 bases between them. Germline CDR1 ENHRY, CDR2 SYGVKD. In nucleotides, the CDR3 is TGTGCCATCAGTGAGCCCCGGGTAAGGGAGCAGTACTTC. Its translation is CAISEPRVREQYF.

This clonotype showed up many times. The chain carries TRBV6-6 and TRBJ2-3; D may match TRBD1 or TRBD2 (5 bases each). This CDR3 contains 15 residues. CDR1 MNHNY and CDR2 SVGAGI come from the germline V gene (reference sequence). CDR3 DNA sequence: TGTGCTAGCGACCCCGGGACCGTTAGCACAGATACGCAGTATTTT. It is translated as CASDPGTVSTDTQYF.

The table lists this clonotype with many counts. This chain uses TRBV7-8 with TRBJ1-1, with a tentative D call TRBD1 (6 bases). Germline CDR1 SGHVS, CDR2 FQNEAQ. V was trimmed by 5 bases and J by 1 base, leaving 11 bases between them. The CDR3 is 14 residues long. The CDR3 loop reads CASSHRTENTEAFF. The DNA for the CDR3 is TGTGCCAGCAGCCATCGGACAGAGAACACTGAAGCTTTCTTT.

Worth noting for this clonotype: A much more abundant neighbour one base away suggests this may be a read error. This chain joins TRBV12-3 or TRBV12-4 and TRBJ2-4, with D possibly TRBD2 on 5 matching bases. Trimming cost V 3 bases and J 4 bases, with 13 bases left between them. The CDR3 contains 15 residues. The CDR3 nucleotides are TGTGCCAGCAGTTTTCGGGATGTGGAAAAAAACATTCAGTACTTC. Translating it yields CASSFRDVEKNIQYF.

The chain combines TRBV20-1 with TRBJ2-1; D may be TRBD1 or TRBD2 (6 bases each). The CDR3 sequence is 13 residues long. Germline V gene data show CDR1 as DFQATT and CDR2 as SNEGSKA (reference sequence). Trimming took 7 bases from V and 5 from J, leaving 15 bases between them. The DNA for the CDR3 is TGCAGTGGCGCGACAGGAGGGAACAATGAGCAGTTCTTC. The encoded protein is CSGATGGNNEQFF.

In its sample, this clonotype was seen many times. The rearrangement uses TRBV6-1 and TRBJ2-7; no firm D call. V lost 3 bases to trimming and J lost 0 bases, with 9 bases between them. The CDR3 is made up of 14 amino acids. Germline loops: CDR1 MNHNS, CDR2 SASEGT. CDR3 nucleotides: TGTGCCAGCAGTGATTTCGATCCCTCCTACGAGCAGTACTTC. This sequence encodes CASSDFDPSYEQYF.

This clonotype has just a few counts. The chain carries TRBV20-1 and TRBJ2-1, with TRBD2 matching over 16 bases. Germline V gene sequence: CDR1 DFQATT, CDR2 SNEGSKA (reference sequence). CDR3 length: 19 residues. Trimming took 6 bases from V and 4 from J; bases not matched to a gene: 15. The DNA of the CDR3 is TGCAGTGCGCCGGATCTAGGGGGACTAGCGGGAGGGCAGTACAATGAGCAGTTCTTC. Translation gives CSAPDLGGLAGGQYNEQFF.

This clonotype appeared many times. The chain has TRBV7-8 and TRBJ1-5; no definite D call. From germline, CDR1 is SGHVS and CDR2 FQNEAQ. This CDR3 contains 15 residues. Trimming left V 5 bases short and J 0 bases short, with 11 bases between. CDR3 amino acids: CASSPTGYSNQPQHF. The CDR3, as DNA: TGTGCCAGCAGCCCAACTGGGTATAGCAATCAGCCCCAGCATTTT.

This clonotype was detected ten times or more. This rearrangement joins TRBV7-8 to TRBJ2-7; tentative D call: TRBD1 (6 bases). V lost 2 bases and J 2 bases, leaving 10 bases between the germline ends. CDR3 length: 14 residues. Germline lookup yields CDR1 SGHVS and CDR2 FQNEAQ. In DNA form, the CDR3 reads TGTGCCAGCAGCTTACTCGACAGGCCCTACGAGCAGTACTTC. Translating gives CASSLLDRPYEQYF.